This T cell receptor (beta chain) was identified during a study of regulatory T cells in long-lasting Graves disease (dated by TCRdb to the early 2020s). In the study overall: Newly diagnosed Graves' disease patients had taken antithyroid drugs for less than 3 months. Persistent Graves' disease patients were compared with newly diagnosed Graves' disease patients by peripheral blood TCR sequencing and RNA sequencing. The study took place in China and was registered as a clinical trial. A total of roughly 35 samples underwent TCR sequencing: about 13 from persistent and approximately 20 from newly diagnosed Graves' disease patients.

The library was made by multiplex PCR. The data were produced on an Illumina HiSeq 4000. iRepertoire HTBI primers and Arm-PCR amplification of CDR3 regions were used to construct TCR beta libraries. Before sequencing, the PCR products went through gel purification. Processing in the source paper ran as follows. A total of fewer than 65 TRBV and some 15 TRBJ segments were identified across samples and were used for gene usage analysis of CDR3 amino acid clonotypes. Filtered high-quality paired reads were merged into contigs using COPE and FqMerger. BLAST was used to align contigs to the IMGT TRBV, TRBD and TRBJ reference genes, and CDR3 was defined following IMGT. Any clonotype with a frequency above 0.1% was counted as a highly expanded clone. Repertoire diversity was measured by Shannon entropy, and V-J evenness by the Gini coefficient. A clonotype found in more than one individual was treated as public. TCRdb handled the public reads itself, with Q25 trimming in fastp and clone calling in MiXCR, and kept productive beta chains. Each CDR3 protein appears once, grouped with its most common genes and DNA. The V and J calls and clone size come from TCRdb's table, not from the authors' own analysis. This sample gives 380,000 or so distinct CDR3 sequences in total; under 20% of them show up just once. 20% of the sample is in the top ten clones.

Results the study describes overall, beyond this receptor: Only the TCR beta chain was sequenced and analyzed. Persistent disease showed preferential use of TRBV28, TRBJ1-2 and TRBJ2-5, whereas newly diagnosed disease favored TRBV20-1 and TRBJ2-1. The authors noted that the small sample size was a limitation that may lower accuracy. Lower TCR Shannon entropy and fewer highly expanded clones were observed in persistent Graves' disease patients than in newly diagnosed patients, which suggested clonal expansion. Patients with persistent disease shared more public clonotypes (fewer than 3,000) than newly diagnosed patients did (nearly 1,000). The study examined only peripheral blood because the primary lesion, thyroid tissue, could not be accessed.

For CDR1 and CDR2, the germline V gene lists SGHRS and YFSETQ. Inclusive of the bounding cysteine and phenylalanine, the CDR3 is 14 residues long. Just the 42-base CDR3 DNA is kept, in frame starting at base 1. The label giving this sample's time point can be read as: newly diagnosed GD, antithyroid drugs for less than 3 months. For both TCR sequencing and RNA sequencing, RNA was extracted from PBMCs using TRIzol. The diagnosis of Graves' disease followed American Thyroid Association guidelines. Patients were recruited from an endocrinology department in Xi'an, China. Each patient gave approximately 9 milliliters of peripheral blood, collected in an EDTA anticoagulant tube. Ficoll Paque Plus density gradient separation was used to isolate PBMCs, and no further T cell sorting was done. RNA quality was checked with an Agilent 2100 Bioanalyzer and agarose gel, and concentration with a NanoDrop 2000. The sample holds many counts of this clonotype. Its antigen is unknown. One end of the junction varies from germline; a read error may be responsible.

These records were also assigned to another study, of T cells in Graves' hyperthyroidism and ophthalmopathy. As noted in the second study: Graves' hyperthyroidism was defined as stable when no progression to ophthalmopathy occurred over 18 months of follow-up. Hyperthyroidism patients were newly diagnosed, with disease duration under 2 months, and aged 18 to 65 years. Any patient with an uncontrolled infection, another autoimmune disease, pregnancy or lactation was excluded. Clinical symptoms, serum thyroxine and TRAb, thyroid ultrasound, and orbital computed tomography formed the basis for the diagnoses. A first-round RT-PCR of the TCR CDR3 used the HTBI primer set with the Qiagen OneStep RT-PCR kit. Most expanded thyroid clonotypes (frequency above 0.001) were also found in blood, which suggests that blood repertoires may mirror thyroid immune responses. Ophthalmopathy was separated from stable hyperthyroidism by a 13 V-J signature model, with over 85% sensitivity and about 81% specificity obtained in cross-validation and 80%/75% obtained in testing. In validation, the model predicted progression to ophthalmopathy a median of approximately 6.3 months before onset, with roughly 70% sensitivity and about 72% specificity. To identify distinguishing TCR V-J signatures, a discovery cohort of some 99 patients was used, comprising 40 to 45 with Graves' ophthalmopathy and 57 with stable Graves' hyperthyroidism. Prospective prediction of ophthalmopathy was tested in an independent validation cohort of 18 to 20 hyperthyroidism patients and some 17 patients who later progressed to ophthalmopathy. The approximately 90 discovery patients were randomly split 7:3 into training and test sets. Thyroid tissue and blood T-cell repertoires from more than 5 Graves' hyperthyroidism patients were also compared in the study. Following sampling, methimazole starting at 30 mg daily was given to hyperthyroidism patients, and high-dose intravenous methylprednisolone was given to ophthalmopathy patients. The libraries were constructed in a second round of multiplex PCR and then size-selected and purified. Libraries were sequenced paired-end with 100 bp reads on an Illumina HiSeq2000. SOAPnuke was used to process the raw data, with reads discarded if the reads contained adapters or uncalled bases, had a mean Phred below 15, or lacked an exact constant-primer or identifier match. COPE v1.2.5 was used to merge the high-quality paired reads, and each unique nucleotide sequence was defined as a clonotype. MiTCR v1.1 was used to align clonotypes to the IMGT TRBV, TRBD and TRBJ reference segments. Only V-J combinations with frequency above 0.0001, covering 99% to 99.2% of repertoires, were analysed. The TCS score was defined as the ratio of F50 (clonal expansion) to E x V (chaos), calculated using BLOSUM62-based TCRdist between CDR3 peptides within each V-J. Welch's t-statistics and random forest reduced roughly 540 V-J features to 10 to 15, which were used in a naive Bayes classifier (R e1071). No statistical method was used to set the sample size in advance, and investigators knew the group allocation. The paper reports TCR Vbeta CDR3 sequencing of approximately 130 peripheral blood samples: around 41 ophthalmopathy, some 80 hyperthyroidism and 17 progressor patients.

The clonotype originates from a woman aged 18-30 years with Graves disease. Donor details come from another sample of the same person, matched by shared clones. The sample here was peripheral blood mononuclear cells (PBMCs), taken at new diagnosis, from a patient treated with antithyroid drugs. The chain was built from TRBV5-1 and TRBJ2-4; no D segment can be confidently identified. The DNA is TGCGCCAGCAGCTTTGGATCCGTCAAAGACATTCAGTACTTC. The translation is CASSFGSVKDIQYF.